The clone carrying this T cell receptor beta chain rates as medium-sized (0.01 to 0.1%). The data were obtained in a study of CD8+ T cells in alopecia areata. The overall study: Treated patients received oral tofacitinib, 5 to 10 mg twice daily.

Sequencing used cDNA as its template, made by extracting RNA and reverse transcribing it. This table comes from immunoSEQ multiplex PCR, and its TCRdb copy is limited to in-frame clones, with some not included. This table holds roughly 76,000 clones, 29% found once. Per the germline V gene, CDR1 is SGDLS and CDR2 is YYNGEE. The CDR3 covers 15 residues. The V and J ends lost 4 bases and 4 bases respectively, with 15 bases between them. Indicated treatment: oral pan-JAK inhibitor, 5-10 mg twice daily. Lesional scalp punch biopsies and peripheral blood came from alopecia areata patients. The source is a human donor with alopecia areata. The rearrangement links TRBV9 to TRBJ1-3; D possibly corresponds to TRBD1 (5 bases). The material was CD8+ T cells sorted from blood, obtained at week 4, from a patient treated with tofacitinib. CDR3 nucleotides: TGTGCCAGCAGCTCCCCCGGGGGTGCCGGAAACACCATATATTTT. It is translated as CASSSPGGAGNTIYF.